These 22 T cell receptor beta chains were all obtained from the same sample, sequenced in a study of read filtering for tumor transcriptome and immune sequencing (TCRdb year 2020). Instrument on record: Illumina HiSeq 4000. The Immunoverse kit was used to build TCR libraries from about 430 ng RNA, with molecular barcoded adaptors covering alpha/delta and beta/gamma chains. TCRdb trimmed public reads at Q25 via fastp, called clones via MiXCR and kept in-frame beta chains. CDR3 protein duplicates are merged, each entry listing the most common genes and DNA. This sample lists approximately 93,000 distinct CDR3 sequences; around a fifth were detected once. The ten top clones hold more than 9.5% of the sample. Sequencing was done on a sample of a population of CD138-negative cells sorted from bone marrow. The cell subset or site label, as the study defines it: bone marrow mononuclear cells depleted of CD138+ plasma/myeloma cells by negative magnetic selection. These receptors originate from a donor aged 40 or over with multiple myeloma.

V gene TRBV5-1 combines with J gene TRBJ2-7; D may be TRBD2 (5 bases). This CDR3 has 15 residues. Trimming shortened V by 0 bases and J by 0 bases, and 10 bases separated the two germline ends. Germline CDR1 SGHRS, CDR2 YFSETQ. CDR3 sequence (DNA): TGCGCCAGCAGCTTGGGGAGGACGGCCTCCTACGAGCAGTACTTC. Its protein is CASSLGRTASYEQYF.

This clonotype was recorded once. A much larger clonotype is one base distant, so this may be a read error. The chain recombines TRBV28 with TRBJ2-3; 10 bases agree with TRBD1. Germline trimming cut 6 bases from V and 6 bases from J; bases unmatched to any gene: 9. The V gene's germline CDR1 is MDHEN and CDR2 SYDVKM. The CDR3 spans 15 residues. The CDR3 sequence is CASSSGTGAEDTQYF. CDR3 nucleotide sequence: TGTGCCAGCAGCTCCGGGACAGGGGCAGAGGATACGCAGTATTTT.

This clonotype was counted a single time. At one of its ends the junction is not consistent with the germline gene, which may arise from a read error. This sequence joins TRBV5-1 and TRBJ2-1, with TRBD1 matching 7 bases. The CDR3 extends over 14 amino acids. CDR1 and CDR2 from the germline V gene are SGHRS and YFSETQ. CDR3 sequence: CVSSLRGTEGEQFF. Here the CDR3 DNA reads TGCGTCAGCAGCTTGAGGGGGACAGAGGGTGAGCAGTTCTTC.

The J gene is TRBJ2-5, the V gene TRBV5-1; D possibly uses TRBD1 or TRBD2 (6 bases each). V shed 4 bases and J shed 5 bases, with 18 bases lying between them. Germline CDR1 SGHRS, CDR2 YFSETQ. The CDR3 runs 15 residues. The CDR3 sequence is CASSVAGHSSETQYF. The CDR3 region has the DNA TGCGCCAGCAGCGTCGCGGGACACTCGAGCGAGACCCAGTACTTC.

This clonotype came up many times. The gene calls are TRBV20-1 and TRBJ2-1, with D unclear. Deletions cut 2 bases from V and 6 bases from J, with 2 bases between. The CDR3 is made up of 10 amino acids. Germline lookup yields CDR1 DFQATT and CDR2 SNEGSKA (reference sequence). The CDR3 spells CSARTNEQFF. DNA of the CDR3: TGCAGTGCTAGAACCAATGAGCAGTTCTTC.

By sample share, this clonotype is medium-sized. The chain combines TRBV12-3 or TRBV12-4 with TRBJ2-2; D uncertain. V dropped 5 bases and J dropped 7 bases, with 20 bases sitting between them. This CDR3 contains 16 residues. CDR3 in amino acids: CASSLSGESPNGELFF. CDR3 DNA: TGTGCCAGCAGTCTCTCGGGCGAAAGTCCGAACGGGGAGCTGTTTTTT.

A note on this clonotype: It may be a read error: a sequence one base away is much more abundant. The chain links TRBV7-9 to TRBJ2-7; 10 bases are a match to TRBD2. The CDR3 sequence is 16 residues long. Looked up from germline, CDR1 is SEHNR and CDR2 is FQNEAQ (reference sequence). Unmatched junction bases numbered 9, after V lost 5 bases and J lost 2 bases. The CDR3 reads CASSATRLAGAYEQYF. The CDR3 DNA sequence: TGTGCCAGCAGCGCCACCCGACTAGCGGGCGCCTACGAGCAGTACTTC.

The chain combines TRBV27 with TRBJ2-5, with D possibly matching TRBD2 (6 bases). Trimming shortened V by 8 bases and J by 2 bases, and 9 bases separated the two germline ends. Per the germline V gene, CDR1 is MNHEY and CDR2 is SMNVEV (reference sequence). The CDR3 covers 12 residues. The CDR3, as DNA: TGTGCCAGCCGGGGGATTCAAGAGACCCAGTACTTC. Translating it yields CASRGIQETQYF.

This clonotype was observed many times. The chain combines TRBV10-2 with TRBJ2-1; 9 nucleotides agree with TRBD2. The CDR3 is made up of 17 amino acids. Germline V lookup: CDR1 WSHSY, CDR2 SAAADI. Trimming cost V 4 bases and J 5 bases; bases outside gene matches: 12. CDR3 amino acids: CASSGNLAGYSHNEQFF. For the CDR3, the DNA is TGCGCCAGCAGTGGAAACCTAGCGGGGTATTCCCACAATGAGCAGTTCTTC.

The sample holds many counts of this clonotype. CDR3 residues: CASSLMARDNEQFF. CDR3 nucleotide sequence: TGTGCCAGCAGCTTAATGGCAAGGGACAATGAGCAGTTCTTC. The rearrangement joins TRBV7-3 to TRBJ2-1; D is uncertain. CDR1 is SGHTA, CDR2 FQGTGA, per germline. Trimming pared 1 base from V and 5 bases from J, leaving 9 bases between. The length of the CDR3 is 14 residues.

This clonotype was detected many times. The V call is TRBV20-1, the J call TRBJ2-7; 9 bases line up with TRBD2. J lost 0 bases, V lost 6 bases, and 12 bases had no gene match. The CDR3 totals 16 residues. CDR1 and CDR2 (germline): DFQATT, SNEGSKA (reference sequence). The CDR3 spells CSAVNPTSGHSYEQYF. The DNA for the CDR3 is TGCAGTGCCGTTAACCCTACTAGCGGGCACTCCTACGAGCAGTACTTC.

Remarks on this clonotype: One junction end does not reproduce the germline sequence, and a read error may be involved. J is TRBJ2-2 and V is TRBV7-9; 8 bases are a match to TRBD1. This CDR3 is 15 amino acids long. In germline, CDR1 is SEHNR, CDR2 FQNEAQ (reference sequence). CDR3 loop: CASPVRGRRTGELLF. The CDR3 coding sequence is TGTGCCAGCCCCGTCAGGGGGCGACGAACCGGGGAGCTGCTTTTT.

At least ten counts were recorded for this clonotype. A far larger clone lies a single base away; this is likely a read error. J is TRBJ2-1 and V is TRBV11-1; a possible D gene is TRBD1 (5 bases). Germline CDR1 and CDR2: SGHAT and FQDESV (reference sequence). V shed 7 bases and J shed 5 bases, with 18 bases lying between them. The CDR3 totals 15 residues. CDR3: CASTPWGQENNEQFF. The CDR3 DNA reads TGTGCCAGCACCCCTTGGGGCCAAGAGAACAATGAGCAGTTCTTC.

The chain couples TRBV7-8 to TRBJ1-1; D remains unclear. The V gene lost 1 base and the J gene lost 3 bases, with 12 bases spanning the gap. This CDR3 region has 15 residues. The germline V gene encodes CDR1 SGHVS and CDR2 FQNEAQ. The CDR3 region is CASSLVGGLDTEAFF. The CDR3, as DNA: TGTGCCAGCAGCTTAGTTGGAGGGTTGGACACTGAAGCTTTCTTT.

This clonotype occurred many times. This chain uses TRBV29-1 with TRBJ2-3; D not certain. Germline V CDR1 and CDR2: SQVTM, ANQGSEA. This CDR3 region has 8 residues. V lost 7 bases and J 12 bases, leaving 8 bases between the germline ends. In DNA form, the CDR3 reads TGCAGCGCCAACGGCCAGTATTTT. As protein: CSANGQYF.

This clonotype was recorded many times. This chain joins TRBV18 and TRBJ1-1; D gene uncertain. There are 15 residues in the CDR3. CDR1 is KGHSH, CDR2 LQKENI, per germline. V lost 3 bases, J lost 2 bases, and 13 bases lay in between. This CDR3 reads CASSPLGSSNTEAFF. The CDR3 nucleotides read TGTGCCAGCTCACCTTTAGGGTCGTCAAACACTGAAGCTTTCTTT.

A few counts support this clonotype. This clone may be a read error of a much larger clone one base away. The V gene is TRBV12-3 or TRBV12-4, the J gene TRBJ1-1; D is possibly TRBD1 (5 bases). There are 15 residues in the CDR3. The CDR3 region has the DNA TGTGCCAACAGTTGGGTCTTGACAGTGAACACTGAAGCTTTCTTT. Translation gives CANSWVLTVNTEAFF.

In this sample, this clonotype turned up many times. The rearrangement uses TRBV29-1 and TRBJ1-1; D not resolved. Germline V gene lookup returns CDR1 SQVTM and CDR2 ANQGSEA. CDR3 length: 12 amino acids. V was pared by 7 bases and J by 10 bases, with 19 bases between. The chain's CDR3 is CSGEGRAAGAFF. The CDR3 DNA reads TGCAGCGGTGAGGGTCGGGCCGCAGGAGCTTTCTTT.

This clonotype was recorded many times. This chain links TRBV27 with TRBJ2-7; maybe TRBD1 (6 bases). Germline CDR1 is MNHEY and CDR2 is SMNVEV (reference sequence). V was cut by 3 bases and J by 7 bases, with 13 bases left in between. The CDR3 has 13 residues. CDR3 nucleotides: TGTGCCAGCAGTTTCACAGGGACGGATGAGCAGTACTTC. Protein: CASSFTGTDEQYF.

This clonotype showed up many times. The chain couples TRBV29-1 to TRBJ1-1; no definite D call. Looked up from germline, CDR1 is SQVTM and CDR2 is ANQGSEA. The CDR3 has 14 residues. V was trimmed by 4 bases and J by 4 bases, leaving 16 bases between them. CDR3 nucleotides: TGCAGCGTTGTAACCCTCGGGGTTCGCACTGAAGCTTTCTTT. It translates to CSVVTLGVRTEAFF.

This clonotype was seen ten or more times. The junction and the germline gene differ at one end; a read error may be behind it. The genes are TRBV5-1 and TRBJ1-1; TRBD1 might be the D (5 bases). The CDR3 runs to 14 residues. CDR1 and CDR2 from the germline V gene are SGHRS and YFSETQ. CDR3 region: CASSFRGGNTEAFF. The CDR3, as DNA: TGTGCCAGCAGTTTCCGTGGGGGGAACACTGAAGCTTTCTTT.

V and J are TRBV28 and TRBJ2-5, with 7 bases that match TRBD2. Germline V gene data show CDR1 as MDHEN and CDR2 as SYDVKM. The length of the CDR3 is 15 residues. The J segment lost 9 bases and the V segment lost 9 bases, leaving 19 bases of the junction unmatched. CDR3 protein: CASKQDGRLGGAQYF. The CDR3 DNA follows: TGTGCCAGTAAGCAGGATGGAAGGCTTGGGGGGGCCCAGTACTTC.